Described below is a single T cell receptor (beta chain) sequence and its context. The CDR3 consists of 14 residues. Germline values: CDR1 SNHLY, CDR2 FYNNEI. The V and J ends lost 10 bases and 4 bases, in that order; junction bases with no gene match: 9. These data belong to a study of glioma-infiltrating T cells after dendritic cell vaccination. Study-level background: Treatment, given 2003 to 2012, was autologous tumor lysate-pulsed dendritic cell vaccination. At biweekly intervals, patients got three intradermal dendritic cell vaccine injections.

Regarding time point: after dendritic cell vaccination, including at tumor progression/relapse. Assay used: immunoSEQ multiplex PCR; TCRdb lists only in-frame clones, some missing. The data hold around 83,000 clones, with around 85% observed a single time. Sequences were derived from blood, sampled after dendritic cell vaccination. This receptor was taken from a human donor with glioblastoma. The chain employs TRBV2 and TRBJ2-5; 10 nucleotides agree with TRBD1. This CDR3 reads CATRDRGLLETQYF. The CDR3 coding sequence is TGTGCCACCCGGGACAGGGGACTATTAGAGACCCAGTACTTC.